This is a list of T cell receptor beta chains from one sample in a study of blood T cell repertoires in COVID-19. TCRdb keeps only in-frame clones here, not all; method: immunoSEQ multiplex PCR. The sample includes roughly 220,000 clones, around 90% of them seen just once. Sequenced material: PBMCs or T cells enriched from blood (not recorded which). These receptors came from a young woman who had recovered from COVID-19. Both conserved end residues are part of each CDR3. The D gene is left open where the match is weak. A row's size may be missing; if present it is once, few, many or a size class.

>once|TRBD1|TRBV6-5|TRBJ2-1
CASRRNGTGNNEQFF
TGTGCCAGCAGACGGAACGGGACAGGGAACAATGAGCAGTTCTTC
>.|TRBD1|TRBV4-2|TRBJ2-2
CASSPGQGLNTGELFF
TGTGCCAGCAGCCCGGGACAGGGACTAAACACCGGGGAGCTGTTTTTT
>.|.|TRBV29-1|TRBJ1-2
CSVPLGDNYGYTF
TGCAGCGTTCCTTTAGGGGATAACTATGGCTACACCTTC
>.|.|TRBV9|TRBJ2-5
CASSVGLGGETQYF
TGTGCCAGCAGCGTAGGACTAGGAGGCGAGACCCAGTACTTC
>.|.|TRBV5-1|TRBJ1-4
CASSATTSANEKLFF
TGCGCCAGCAGCGCCACTACTTCAGCTAATGAAAAACTGTTTTTT
>.|TRBD1|TRBV11-1|TRBJ1-1
CASSRRLGQVNTEAFF
TGTGCCAGCAGCCGCCGATTGGGACAGGTGAACACTGAAGCTTTCTTT
>.|TRBD1|TRBV25-1|TRBJ2-3
CATRDRALPDTQYF
TGTGCCACCAGGGACAGGGCCCTTCCAGATACGCAGTATTTT
>.|TRBD1|TRBV19|TRBJ1-1
CASRQIFRGQGGTEAFF
TGTGCCAGTAGACAAATATTTCGGGGACAGGGGGGAACTGAAGCTTTCTTT
>.|.|TRBV2|TRBJ2-1
CASSPSLDEQFF
TGTGCCAGCAGTCCTAGCTTAGATGAGCAGTTCTTC
>.|TRBD1|TRBV7-3|TRBJ2-2
CASRQGQELFF
TGTGCCAGTAGACAGGGACAGGAGCTGTTTTTT
>.|.|TRBV10-3|TRBJ2-2
CASSQVAGELFF
TGTGCCTCAAGCCAGGTAGCCGGGGAGCTGTTTTTT
>.|TRBD1|TRBV7-9|TRBJ1-6
CASSWGQGSPLHF
TGTGCCAGCAGCTGGGGACAGGGTTCACCCCTCCACTTT
>once|.|TRBV4-2|TRBJ2-7
CASSQDRDREQYF
TGTGCCAGCAGCCAAGATCGTGACAGGGAGCAGTACTTC
>.|.|TRBV5-6|TRBJ1-2
CASSLLRAVLYGYTF
TGTGCCAGCAGCTTGTTGAGGGCAGTTCTCTATGGCTACACCTTC
>once|.|TRBV6-5|TRBJ2-7
CASIMGDPLGEQYF
TGTGCCAGCATAATGGGCGATCCCTTGGGCGAGCAGTACTTC
>.|TRBD1|TRBV12-3/TRBV12-4|TRBJ1-2
CASRADRVWGYTF
TGTGCCAGCAGAGCAGACAGGGTGTGGGGCTACACCTTC
>.|.|TRBV4-1|TRBJ1-1
CASSQPTQGNTEAFF
TGCGCCAGCAGCCAACCTACACAGGGGAACACTGAAGCTTTCTTT
>once|.|TRBV11-2|TRBJ2-3
CASSQTLMTIDTQYF
TGTGCCAGCAGCCAGACACTCATGACGATAGATACGCAGTATTTT
>.|.|TRBV5-5|TRBJ1-1
CASSLGTAPEAFF
TGTGCCAGCAGCTTAGGGACTGCCCCTGAAGCTTTCTTT
>.|TRBD1|TRBV3-1/TRBV3-2|TRBJ1-3
CASRDRGSGNTIYF
TGTGCCAGCAGGGACAGGGGCTCTGGAAACACCATATATTTT
>.|.|TRBV27|TRBJ1-6
CASSKYRSSYNSPLHF
TGTGCCAGCAGTAAATACAGGAGCTCCTATAATTCACCCCTCCACTTT
>.|.|TRBV7-2|TRBJ1-5
CASSLVSPPQPQHF
TGTGCCAGCAGCTTAGTTAGCCCTCCCCAGCCCCAGCATTTT
>.|TRBD2|TRBV19|TRBJ2-7
CASSGATSGGYEQYF
TGTGCCAGTAGTGGGGCCACTAGCGGGGGTTACGAGCAGTACTTC
>.|.|TRBV14|TRBJ1-1
CASSQMALTEAFF
TGTGCCAGCAGCCAAATGGCCCTCACTGAAGCTTTCTTT
>.|.|TRBV9|TRBJ2-5
CASSVVSWETQYF
TGTGCCAGCAGCGTGGTTAGCTGGGAGACCCAGTACTTC
>.|TRBD1|TRBV2|TRBJ2-6
CASSMDRAGANVLTF
TGTGCCAGCAGTATGGACAGGGCTGGGGCCAACGTCCTGACTTTC
>.|.|TRBV6-4|TRBJ1-1
CAKKRVNTEAFF
TGTGCCAAAAAGCGGGTGAACACTGAAGCTTTCTTT
>.|.|TRBV3-1/TRBV3-2|TRBJ1-3
CASSQGLFGNTIYF
TGTGCCAGCAGCCAAGGACTTTTTGGAAACACCATATATTTT
>few|TRBD2|TRBV11-3|TRBJ2-1
CASSSSGLASSEQFF
TGTGCCAGCAGCTCCTCGGGACTAGCGAGTAGTGAGCAGTTCTTC
>.|TRBD1|TRBV5-6|TRBJ1-4
CASSLAGQGSEKLFF
TGTGCCAGCAGCTTGGCCGGACAGGGGTCTGAAAAACTGTTTTTT
>.|.|TRBV5-1|TRBJ2-5
CASRTSPQETQYF
TGCGCCAGCAGGACAAGTCCACAAGAGACCCAGTACTTC
>.|.|TRBV4-3|TRBJ2-7
CASSQDRLRTVYEQYF
TGCGCCAGCAGCCAAGATAGATTAAGGACAGTCTACGAGCAGTACTTC
>.|TRBD2|TRBV5-1|TRBJ2-3
CASSLASSGGTTDTQYF
TGCGCCAGCAGCTTGGCCAGTAGCGGGGGGACCACAGATACGCAGTATTTT
>.|.|TRBV5-1|TRBJ1-1
CASSLETFSSDTEAFF
TGCGCCAGCAGCTTGGAGACATTCTCTTCGGACACTGAAGCTTTCTTT
>.|.|TRBV7-2|TRBJ1-3
CASSLVADSGNTIYF
TGTGCCAGCAGCTTAGTAGCGGATTCTGGAAACACCATATATTTT
>.|TRBD1|TRBV12-3/TRBV12-4|TRBJ1-2
CASSLTGDGYTF
TGTGCCAGCAGTTTAACAGGGGATGGCTACACCTTC
>.|.|TRBV5-5|TRBJ2-1
CASSYVPGERQFEQFF
TGTGCCAGCAGCTACGTTCCGGGGGAGAGGCAATTTGAGCAGTTCTTC
>.|.|TRBV18|TRBJ2-7
CASSPVYLDEQYF
TGTGCCAGCTCACCAGTCTACTTGGACGAGCAGTACTTC
>.|.|TRBV20-1|TRBJ1-5
CSASWRVRQPQHF
TGCAGTGCTAGTTGGAGGGTGCGTCAGCCCCAGCATTTT
>.|.|TRBV3-1/TRBV3-2|TRBJ1-5
CASSEGGVGNQPQHF
TGTGCCAGCAGCGAAGGGGGGGTCGGCAATCAGCCCCAGCATTTT
>.|.|TRBV27|TRBJ1-5
CASSFNSHQPQHF
TGTGCCAGCAGTTTTAACAGTCATCAGCCCCAGCATTTT
>.|TRBD1|TRBV12-5|TRBJ2-5
CASGPGTGGGETQYF
TGTGCTAGTGGGCCCGGGACAGGGGGAGGAGAGACCCAGTACTTC
>.|TRBD2|TRBV11-2|TRBJ2-1
CASSLTSGYNEQFF
TGTGCCAGCAGCCTAACTAGCGGTTACAATGAGCAGTTCTTC
>.|.|TRBV3-1/TRBV3-2|TRBJ1-2
CASSQEWNRDYGYTF
TGTGCCAGCAGCCAAGAATGGAACAGGGACTATGGCTACACCTTC
>once|.|TRBV25-1|TRBJ2-1
CASYFSNEQFF
TGTGCCAGCTATTTCAGTAATGAGCAGTTCTTC
>.|.|TRBV29-1|TRBJ2-7
CSVVTGEQYF
TGCAGCGTTGTCACCGGGGAGCAGTACTTC
>.|.|TRBV4-3|TRBJ1-2
CASSQDKTGLHGYTF
TGCGCCAGCAGCCAAGATAAAACAGGGTTACATGGCTACACCTTC
>.|.|TRBV11-2|TRBJ1-4
CASSLEISGVGNEKLFF
TGTGCCAGCAGCTTAGAAATTTCCGGGGTGGGAAATGAAAAACTGTTTTTT
>.|.|TRBV3-1/TRBV3-2|TRBJ2-2
CASSRRQGNIGELFF
TGTGCCAGCAGCCGCCGGCAGGGAAATATTGGGGAGCTGTTTTTT
>.|TRBD2|TRBV5-1|TRBJ2-3
CASSLVGSGVYTDTQYF
TGCGCCAGCAGCTTGGTCGGGAGCGGGGTATACACAGATACGCAGTATTTT
>.|.|TRBV19|TRBJ2-1
CASSGFLSGGPYNEQFF
TGTGCCAGTAGTGGCTTTTTATCGGGGGGCCCATACAATGAGCAGTTCTTC
>.|TRBD1|TRBV28|TRBJ2-1
CASRVTGDDEQFF
TGTGCCAGCAGGGTGACAGGGGACGATGAGCAGTTCTTC
>.|.|TRBV9|TRBJ2-1
CASSVEPQGGALSNEQFF
TGTGCCAGCAGCGTAGAGCCTCAAGGGGGGGCCTTAAGCAATGAGCAGTTCTTC
>.|.|TRBV6-4|TRBJ2-1
CASSDSGLNEQFF
TGTGCCAGCAGTGACTCGGGACTCAATGAGCAGTTCTTC
>.|.|TRBV5-6|TRBJ1-1
CASSLTDTVMLAFF
TGTGCCAGCAGCTTGACAGATACCGTCATGTTAGCTTTCTTT
>.|.|TRBV7-2|TRBJ1-2
CASSLSRADYTF
TGTGCCAGCAGCTTAAGCAGGGCCGACTACACCTTC
>.|TRBD2|TRBV5-8|TRBJ2-3
CASSLVTSGVTDTQYF
TGTGCCAGCAGCTTGGTCACTAGCGGGGTCACAGATACGCAGTATTTT
>.|.|TRBV4-3|TRBJ1-1
CASSQDSRMNTEAFF
TGCGCCAGCAGCCAAGATTCCAGAATGAACACTGAAGCTTTCTTT